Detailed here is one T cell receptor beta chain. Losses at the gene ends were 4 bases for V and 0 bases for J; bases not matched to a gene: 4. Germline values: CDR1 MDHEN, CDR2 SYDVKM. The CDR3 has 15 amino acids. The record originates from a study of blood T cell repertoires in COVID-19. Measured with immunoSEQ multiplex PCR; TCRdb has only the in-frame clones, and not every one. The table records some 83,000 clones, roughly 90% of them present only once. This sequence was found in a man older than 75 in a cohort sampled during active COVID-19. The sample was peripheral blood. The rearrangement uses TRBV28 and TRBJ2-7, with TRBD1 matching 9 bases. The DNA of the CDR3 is TGTGCCAGCAGTTACAGGGGGCAAAGCTCCTACGAGCAGTACGTC. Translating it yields CASSYRGQSSYEQYV.